These T cell receptor beta chains were read from a single sample in a study of early T cells in non-severe SARS-CoV-2 infection. MiXCR was run by TCRdb on the 5' RACE reads, yielding one entry per CDR3 protein. This sample has more than 65,000 distinct CDR3 sequences, with around 12% found just once. What was sequenced was whole blood. The receptor source for this set is an adult who was a healthcare worker with PCR-confirmed SARS-CoV-2 infection or an uninfected control (not recorded which). CDR3s include the opening cysteine and the closing phenylalanine or tryptophan. The D gene is left open where the match is weak. For some rows the clone size is stated as once, few or many, or as a class when expanded; others skip it.

d_call: -; j_call: TRBJ2-3; clone_size: many; v_call: TRBV7-6; cdr3_nt: TGTGCCAGCAGCGGGACCACAGGCAAAAGCACAGATACGCAGTATTTT; cdr3_aa: CASSGTTGKSTDTQYF
d_call: -; j_call: TRBJ2-7; clone_size: many; v_call: TRBV28; cdr3_nt: TGTGCCAGCAGTTTCGGAGACGAGCAGTACTTC; cdr3_aa: CASSFGDEQYF
d_call: TRBD1; j_call: TRBJ2-3; clone_size: many; v_call: TRBV6-2/TRBV6-3; cdr3_nt: TGTGCCAGCAGCATCAACATCCGGGACAGGGAGCTCCATACGCAGTATTTT; cdr3_aa: CASSINIRDRELHTQYF
d_call: TRBD1; j_call: TRBJ2-1; clone_size: many; v_call: TRBV5-1; cdr3_nt: TGCGCCAGCAGGATTCCGGGACAGGGAGTTTTGTTCTTC; cdr3_aa: CASRIPGQGVLFF
d_call: -; j_call: TRBJ1-1; clone_size: many; v_call: TRBV7-2; cdr3_nt: TGTGCCAGCAGCTTTAATAGGAACACTGAAGCTTTCTTT; cdr3_aa: CASSFNRNTEAFF
d_call: -; j_call: TRBJ2-7; clone_size: many; v_call: TRBV5-4; cdr3_nt: TGTGCCAGCAGCTTGGGGGGGCCAGGGGACCACGAGCAGTACTTC; cdr3_aa: CASSLGGPGDHEQYF
d_call: -; j_call: TRBJ2-1; clone_size: -; v_call: TRBV29-1; cdr3_nt: TGCAGCGTAGTCCGGGAGAGCTCCTACAATGAGCAGTTCTTC; cdr3_aa: CSVVRESSYNEQFF
d_call: TRBD2; j_call: TRBJ2-2; clone_size: many; v_call: TRBV27; cdr3_nt: TGTGCCAGCCTAGCGGGAGGCCCCCACACCGGGGAGCTGTTTTTT; cdr3_aa: CASLAGGPHTGELFF
d_call: -; j_call: TRBJ2-7; clone_size: many; v_call: TRBV5-1; cdr3_nt: TGCGCCAGCAGCCACAACAGATCACTGCTCTCCTACGAGCAGTACTTC; cdr3_aa: CASSHNRSLLSYEQYF
d_call: -; j_call: TRBJ2-3; clone_size: few; v_call: TRBV4-3; cdr3_nt: TGCGCCAGCAGCCAAGGTATCCCCTGGCCGCAGTATTTT; cdr3_aa: CASSQGIPWPQYF
d_call: -; j_call: TRBJ1-6; clone_size: many; v_call: TRBV19; cdr3_nt: TGTGCCAGTAGTTCTCGACAGATTAATTCACCCCTCCACTTT; cdr3_aa: CASSSRQINSPLHF
d_call: TRBD1; j_call: TRBJ2-6; clone_size: many; v_call: TRBV6-1; cdr3_nt: TGTGCCAGCAGTGAAGCGGGGACAGCCTCTGGGGCCAACGTCCTGACTTTC; cdr3_aa: CASSEAGTASGANVLTF
d_call: -; j_call: TRBJ2-7; clone_size: -; v_call: TRBV10-2; cdr3_nt: TGCGCCAGCACCGAACGAACGGGGTACGAGCAGTACTTC; cdr3_aa: CASTERTGYEQYF
d_call: -; j_call: TRBJ1-4; clone_size: medium-sized; v_call: TRBV7-2; cdr3_nt: TGTGCCAGCAGCACCGGGACGGCTAATGAAAAACTGTTTTTT; cdr3_aa: CASSTGTANEKLFF
d_call: -; j_call: TRBJ1-5; clone_size: many; v_call: TRBV12-3/TRBV12-4; cdr3_nt: TGTGCCAGCAGCTGGGACCAAGATCAGCCCCAGCATTTT; cdr3_aa: CASSWDQDQPQHF
d_call: -; j_call: TRBJ2-7; clone_size: many; v_call: TRBV11-2; cdr3_nt: TGTGCCAGCAGCTTACCATACTACGAGCAGTACTTC; cdr3_aa: CASSLPYYEQYF
d_call: -; j_call: TRBJ2-2; clone_size: many; v_call: TRBV20-1; cdr3_nt: TGCAGTGCCCAATTCGGTCTAACAGATAACACCGGGGAGCTGTTTTTT; cdr3_aa: CSAQFGLTDNTGELFF
d_call: TRBD1; j_call: TRBJ1-3; clone_size: many; v_call: TRBV20-1; cdr3_nt: TGCAGTGCTAGAGGTCCCTGGACAGGGTTAAACACCATATATTTT; cdr3_aa: CSARGPWTGLNTIYF
d_call: -; j_call: TRBJ2-1; clone_size: many; v_call: TRBV28; cdr3_nt: TGTGCCAGCAGCCCCTCCCCGGCGGGATTCCTGAGTGAGCAGTTCTTC; cdr3_aa: CASSPSPAGFLSEQFF
d_call: -; j_call: TRBJ2-1; clone_size: many; v_call: TRBV29-1; cdr3_nt: TGCAGCGTCGAAGACAACTACAATGAGCAGTTCTTC; cdr3_aa: CSVEDNYNEQFF
d_call: TRBD2; j_call: TRBJ2-7; clone_size: -; v_call: TRBV10-3; cdr3_nt: TGTGCCATCAGGGATAGCGGGAGCGTGTACGAGCAGTACTTC; cdr3_aa: CAIRDSGSVYEQYF
d_call: TRBD2; j_call: TRBJ2-7; clone_size: many; v_call: TRBV28; cdr3_nt: TGTGCCAGCAGTTCTCCGGGACTAGCGGGCCCGAGCTCCTACGAGCAGTACTTC; cdr3_aa: CASSSPGLAGPSSYEQYF
d_call: TRBD2; j_call: TRBJ2-7; clone_size: many; v_call: TRBV28; cdr3_nt: TGTGCCAGCAGTTTTAGGCGGGAGGGCCGCTACGAGCAGTACTTC; cdr3_aa: CASSFRREGRYEQYF
d_call: TRBD1; j_call: TRBJ2-7; clone_size: many; v_call: TRBV7-9; cdr3_nt: TGTGCCAGCAGCTTCTCTGGGGACAGGGGTGGCGAGCAGTACTTC; cdr3_aa: CASSFSGDRGGEQYF
d_call: -; j_call: TRBJ2-7; clone_size: -; v_call: TRBV7-2; cdr3_nt: TGTGCCAGCAGCTTAGACAGAGACGAGCAGTACTTC; cdr3_aa: CASSLDRDEQYF
d_call: -; j_call: TRBJ2-3; clone_size: many; v_call: TRBV5-5; cdr3_nt: TGTGCCAGCAGCGCGGGACCTAACACAGATACGCAGTATTTT; cdr3_aa: CASSAGPNTDTQYF
d_call: -; j_call: TRBJ1-1; clone_size: many; v_call: TRBV28; cdr3_nt: TGTGCCAGCACCTCTTCCTTCAGATTTAACACTGAAGCTTTCTTT; cdr3_aa: CASTSSFRFNTEAFF
d_call: -; j_call: TRBJ1-3; clone_size: many; v_call: TRBV3-1; cdr3_nt: TGTGCCAGCAGCCAAGTACGCAGCTCTGGAAACACCATATATTTT; cdr3_aa: CASSQVRSSGNTIYF
d_call: TRBD1; j_call: TRBJ2-3; clone_size: many; v_call: TRBV20-1; cdr3_nt: TGCAGTGCTCCTCGGACAGGGGGGGCCGGGGATACGCAGTATTTT; cdr3_aa: CSAPRTGGAGDTQYF
d_call: -; j_call: TRBJ1-2; clone_size: -; v_call: TRBV20-1; cdr3_nt: TGCAGTGCAGATCCAGGGGCGAAGGGTAACTATGGCTACACCTTC; cdr3_aa: CSADPGAKGNYGYTF
d_call: -; j_call: TRBJ1-2; clone_size: many; v_call: TRBV29-1; cdr3_nt: TGCAGCGTTGATATCTCCGGCCAGGCCTCATATGGCTACACCTTC; cdr3_aa: CSVDISGQASYGYTF
d_call: -; j_call: TRBJ2-7; clone_size: few; v_call: TRBV5-6; cdr3_nt: TGTGCCAGCAGCTCCGGACCAGGGAGCTCCTACGAGCAGTACTTC; cdr3_aa: CASSSGPGSSYEQYF
d_call: -; j_call: TRBJ1-1; clone_size: many; v_call: TRBV5-5; cdr3_nt: TGTGCCAGCAGCTTGAAGGGGACCATGAACACTGAAGCTTTCTTT; cdr3_aa: CASSLKGTMNTEAFF
d_call: -; j_call: TRBJ1-5; clone_size: many; v_call: TRBV2; cdr3_nt: TGTGCCAGCAGAGTAACAGGGCGGGGACAGCCCCAGCATTTT; cdr3_aa: CASRVTGRGQPQHF
d_call: -; j_call: TRBJ2-3; clone_size: few; v_call: TRBV29-1; cdr3_nt: TGCAGCGTTATAGGCGGCACAGATACGCAGTATTTT; cdr3_aa: CSVIGGTDTQYF
d_call: TRBD2; j_call: TRBJ2-5; clone_size: many; v_call: TRBV19; cdr3_nt: TGTGCCAGTAGTCTAGCGGGGGTTTGGGAGACCCAGTACTTC; cdr3_aa: CASSLAGVWETQYF
d_call: -; j_call: TRBJ2-3; clone_size: many; v_call: TRBV21-1; cdr3_nt: TGTGCCAGCAGCAAAGAACTAGCGGGAGACGATACGCAGTATTTT; cdr3_aa: CASSKELAGDDTQYF
d_call: -; j_call: TRBJ1-4; clone_size: many; v_call: TRBV7-2; cdr3_nt: TGTGCCAGCAGCCTCCTTCCCCCACCAACTAATGAAAAACTGTTTTTT; cdr3_aa: CASSLLPPPTNEKLFF
d_call: -; j_call: TRBJ2-3; clone_size: many; v_call: TRBV20-1; cdr3_nt: TGCAGTGCTGGCTCCATGGGGAGCACAGATACGCAGTATTTT; cdr3_aa: CSAGSMGSTDTQYF
d_call: -; j_call: TRBJ1-2; clone_size: many; v_call: TRBV5-1; cdr3_nt: TGCGCCAGCAGCCCGAAGGCAGGGACTTCTAACTATGGCTACACCTTC; cdr3_aa: CASSPKAGTSNYGYTF
d_call: -; j_call: TRBJ2-2; clone_size: many; v_call: TRBV7-8; cdr3_nt: TGTGCCAGCAGCTTAGTTGTGGGGACAATCGGGGAGCTGTTTTTT; cdr3_aa: CASSLVVGTIGELFF
d_call: TRBD2; j_call: TRBJ2-1; clone_size: many; v_call: TRBV20-1; cdr3_nt: TGCAGTGCTAGAGATAGGCTAGCGGGGAACTACAATGAGCAGTTCTTC; cdr3_aa: CSARDRLAGNYNEQFF